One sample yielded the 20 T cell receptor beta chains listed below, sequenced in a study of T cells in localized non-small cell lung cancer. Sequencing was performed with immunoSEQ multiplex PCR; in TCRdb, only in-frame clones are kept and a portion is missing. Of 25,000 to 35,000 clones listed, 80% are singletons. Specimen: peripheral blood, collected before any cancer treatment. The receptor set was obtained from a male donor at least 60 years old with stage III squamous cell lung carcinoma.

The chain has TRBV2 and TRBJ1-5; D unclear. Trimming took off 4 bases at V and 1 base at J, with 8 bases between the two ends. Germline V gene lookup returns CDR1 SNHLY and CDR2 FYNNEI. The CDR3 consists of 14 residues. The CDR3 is CASSGVASNQPQHF. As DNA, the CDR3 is TGTGCCAGCAGTGGGGTCGCGAGCAATCAGCCCCAGCATTTT.

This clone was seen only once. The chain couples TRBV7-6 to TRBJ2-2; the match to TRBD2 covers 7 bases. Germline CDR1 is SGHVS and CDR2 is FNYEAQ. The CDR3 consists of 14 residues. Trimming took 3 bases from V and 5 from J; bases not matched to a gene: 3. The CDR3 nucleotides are TGTGCCAGCAGCTTTGGGACTACGACCGGGGAGCTGTTTTTT. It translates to CASSFGTTTGELFF.

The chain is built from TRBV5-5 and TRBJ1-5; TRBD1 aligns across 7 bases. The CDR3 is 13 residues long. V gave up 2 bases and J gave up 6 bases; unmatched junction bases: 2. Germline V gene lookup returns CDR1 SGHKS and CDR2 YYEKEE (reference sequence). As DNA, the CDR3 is TGTGCCAGCAGCTTTACAGGGGTTCAGCCCCAGCATTTT. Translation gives CASSFTGVQPQHF.

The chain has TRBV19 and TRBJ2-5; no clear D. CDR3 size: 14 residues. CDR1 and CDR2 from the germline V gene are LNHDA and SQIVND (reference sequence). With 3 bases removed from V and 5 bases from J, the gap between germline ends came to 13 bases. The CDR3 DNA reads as TGTGCCAGTAGTATCGGCGGTAGCTGGGAGACCCAGTACTTC. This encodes CASSIGGSWETQYF.

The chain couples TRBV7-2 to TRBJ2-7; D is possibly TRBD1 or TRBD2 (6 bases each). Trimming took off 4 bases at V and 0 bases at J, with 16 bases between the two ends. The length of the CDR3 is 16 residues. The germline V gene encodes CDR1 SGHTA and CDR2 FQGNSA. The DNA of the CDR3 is TGTGCCAGCAGCTCCGAACCACGGGGGCTCTCCTACGAGCAGTACTTC. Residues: CASSSEPRGLSYEQYF.

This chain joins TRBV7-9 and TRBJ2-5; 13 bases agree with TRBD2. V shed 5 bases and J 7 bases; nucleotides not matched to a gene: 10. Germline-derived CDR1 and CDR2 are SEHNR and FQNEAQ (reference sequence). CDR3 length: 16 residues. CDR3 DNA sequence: TGTGCCAGCAGCCTCGGGACTAGCGGGATTCTAGGGACCCAGTACTTC. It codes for CASSLGTSGILGTQYF.

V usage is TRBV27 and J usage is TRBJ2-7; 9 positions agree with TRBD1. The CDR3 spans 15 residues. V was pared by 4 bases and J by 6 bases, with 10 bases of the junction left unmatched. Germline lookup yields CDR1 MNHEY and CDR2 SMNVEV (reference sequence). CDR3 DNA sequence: TGTGCCAGCAGTTCGACCGGGACAGGGCTCATCGAGCAGTACTTC. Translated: CASSSTGTGLIEQYF.

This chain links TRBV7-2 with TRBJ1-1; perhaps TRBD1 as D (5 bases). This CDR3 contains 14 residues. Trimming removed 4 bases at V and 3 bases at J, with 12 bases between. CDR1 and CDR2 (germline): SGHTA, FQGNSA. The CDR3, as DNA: TGTGCCAGCAGCTACGTTGAGGGGTACACTGAAGCTTTCTTT. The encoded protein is CASSYVEGYTEAFF.

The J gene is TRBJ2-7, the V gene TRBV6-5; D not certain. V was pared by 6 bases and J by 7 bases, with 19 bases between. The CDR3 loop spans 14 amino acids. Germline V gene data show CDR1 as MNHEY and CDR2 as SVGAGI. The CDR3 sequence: CASSPDPNLIEQYF. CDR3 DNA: TGTGCCAGCAGCCCCGACCCTAACTTAATTGAGCAGTACTTC.

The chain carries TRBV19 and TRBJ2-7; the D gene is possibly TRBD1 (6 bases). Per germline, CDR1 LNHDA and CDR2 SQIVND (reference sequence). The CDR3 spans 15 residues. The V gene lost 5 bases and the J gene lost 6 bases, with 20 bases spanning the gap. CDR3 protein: CASSPRQVEFPEQYF. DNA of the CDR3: TGTGCCAGTAGTCCCCGACAGGTCGAGTTCCCCGAGCAGTACTTC.

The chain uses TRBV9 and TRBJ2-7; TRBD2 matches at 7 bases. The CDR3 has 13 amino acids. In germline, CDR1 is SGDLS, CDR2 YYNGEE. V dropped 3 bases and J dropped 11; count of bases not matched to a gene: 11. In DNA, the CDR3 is TGTGCCAGCAGCGACGCTCCGGGGAGGGAAAAGTACTTC. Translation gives CASSDAPGREKYF.

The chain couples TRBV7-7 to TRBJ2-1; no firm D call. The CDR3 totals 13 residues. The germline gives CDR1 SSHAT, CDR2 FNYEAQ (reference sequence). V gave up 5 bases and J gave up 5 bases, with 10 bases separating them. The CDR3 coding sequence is TGTGCCAGCAGCCCCGGTCTAGACAATGAGCAGTTCTTC. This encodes CASSPGLDNEQFF.

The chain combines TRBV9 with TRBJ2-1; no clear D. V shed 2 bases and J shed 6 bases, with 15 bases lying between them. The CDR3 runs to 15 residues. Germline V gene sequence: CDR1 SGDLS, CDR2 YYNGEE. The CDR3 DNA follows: TGTGCCAGCAGCGTCGGCGTCTTGGCTACCAATGAGCAGTTCTTC. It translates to CASSVGVLATNEQFF.

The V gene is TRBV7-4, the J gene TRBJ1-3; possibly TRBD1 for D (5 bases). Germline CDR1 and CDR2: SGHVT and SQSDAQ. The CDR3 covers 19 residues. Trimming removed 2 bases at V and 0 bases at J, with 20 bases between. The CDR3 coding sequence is TGTGCCAGCAGCTTAAGCCTGCCCATAACTGGGGCCTCTGGAAACACCATATATTTT. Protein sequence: CASSLSLPITGASGNTIYF.

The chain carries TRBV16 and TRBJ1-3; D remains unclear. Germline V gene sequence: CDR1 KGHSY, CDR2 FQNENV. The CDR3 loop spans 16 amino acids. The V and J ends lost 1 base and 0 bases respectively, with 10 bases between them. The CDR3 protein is CASSQFLATSGNTIYF. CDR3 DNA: TGTGCCAGCAGCCAATTCTTGGCAACCTCTGGAAACACCATATATTTT.

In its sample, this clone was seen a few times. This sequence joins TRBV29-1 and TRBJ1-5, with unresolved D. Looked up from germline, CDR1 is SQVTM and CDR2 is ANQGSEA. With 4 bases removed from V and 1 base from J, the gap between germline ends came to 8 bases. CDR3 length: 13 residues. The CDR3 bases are TGCAGCGTTGGATTTGGCAGCAATCAGCCCCAGCATTTT. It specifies CSVGFGSNQPQHF.

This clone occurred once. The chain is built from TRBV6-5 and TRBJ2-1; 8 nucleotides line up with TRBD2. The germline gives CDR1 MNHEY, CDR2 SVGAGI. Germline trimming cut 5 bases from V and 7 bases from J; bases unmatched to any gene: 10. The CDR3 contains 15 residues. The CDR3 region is CASSRPGLDGNEQFF. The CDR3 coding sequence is TGTGCCAGCAGTCGGCCGGGACTAGACGGTAATGAGCAGTTCTTC.

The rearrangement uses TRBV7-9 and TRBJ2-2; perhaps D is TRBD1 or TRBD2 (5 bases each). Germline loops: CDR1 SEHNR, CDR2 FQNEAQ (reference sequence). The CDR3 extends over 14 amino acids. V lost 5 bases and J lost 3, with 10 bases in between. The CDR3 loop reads CASSLGTDTGELFF. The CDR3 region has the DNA TGTGCCAGCAGCCTAGGGACGGACACCGGGGAGCTGTTTTTT.

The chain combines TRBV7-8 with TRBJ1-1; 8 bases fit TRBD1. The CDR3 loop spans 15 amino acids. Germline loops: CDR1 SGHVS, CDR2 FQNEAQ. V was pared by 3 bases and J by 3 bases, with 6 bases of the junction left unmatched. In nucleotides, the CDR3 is TGTGCCAGCAGCTTCCTCTGGGGACAGGACACTGAAGCTTTCTTT. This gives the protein CASSFLWGQDTEAFF.

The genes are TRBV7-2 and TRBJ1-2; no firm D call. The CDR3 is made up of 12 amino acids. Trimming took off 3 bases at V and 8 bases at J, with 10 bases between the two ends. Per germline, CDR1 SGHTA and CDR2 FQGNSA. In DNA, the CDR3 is TGTGCCAGCAGCTTTTCGTGGGAGGGCTACACCTTC. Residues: CASSFSWEGYTF.